This T cell receptor (beta chain) is from a study of immune evolution from preneoplasia to lung adenocarcinoma. Study-wide results and caveats: Clonality was highest in normal lung, lower in later-stage lesions apparently.

The data were produced by immunoSEQ multiplex PCR, yet TCRdb's version contains in-frame clones alone and is incomplete. The sample includes thousands of clones, around four fifths of them seen just once. The V and J ends lost 6 bases and 6 bases respectively, with 18 bases between them. The CDR3 sequence is 14 residues long. Germline V gene data show CDR1 as KGHSH and CDR2 as LQKENI. As regards this clone: The antigen is not known.

Between about 2014 and 2018, patients underwent resection in Japan or China. H&E slides confirmed each diagnosis, reviewed by two pathologists independently. This clonotype was sampled from a donor older than 65 with lung adenocarcinoma. The rearrangement joins TRBV18 to TRBJ2-7, with D possibly TRBD1 on 6 matching bases. Sequenced input: FFPE adjacent normal lung tissue. In DNA form, the CDR3 reads TGTGCCAGCTCTACGGCACAGGGCAGCGCCGAGCAGTACTTC. Residues: CASSTAQGSAEQYF.